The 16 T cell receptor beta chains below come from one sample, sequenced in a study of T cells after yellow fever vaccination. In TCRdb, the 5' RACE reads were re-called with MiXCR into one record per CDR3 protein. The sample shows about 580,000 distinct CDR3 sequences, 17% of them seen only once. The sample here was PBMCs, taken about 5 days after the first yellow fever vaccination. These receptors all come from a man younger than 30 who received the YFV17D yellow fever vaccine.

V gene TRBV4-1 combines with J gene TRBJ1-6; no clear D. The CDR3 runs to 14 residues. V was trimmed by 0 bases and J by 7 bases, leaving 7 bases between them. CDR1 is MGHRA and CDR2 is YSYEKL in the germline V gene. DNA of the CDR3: TGCGCCAGCAGCCAAGAGCGGGAGAATTCACCCCTCCACTTT. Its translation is CASSQERENSPLHF.

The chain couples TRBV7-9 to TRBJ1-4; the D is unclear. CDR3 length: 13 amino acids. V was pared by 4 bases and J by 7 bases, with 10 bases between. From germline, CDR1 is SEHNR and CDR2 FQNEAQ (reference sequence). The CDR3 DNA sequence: TGTGCCAGCAGCTCAGTCCCGCTTGAAAAACTGTTTTTT. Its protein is CASSSVPLEKLFF. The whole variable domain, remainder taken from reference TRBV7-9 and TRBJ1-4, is DTGVSQNPRHKITKRGQNVTFRCDPISEHNRLYWYRQTLGQGPEFLTYFQNEAQLEKSRLLSDRFSAERPKGSFSTLEIQRTEQGDSAMYLCASSSVPLEKLFFGSGTQLSVL.

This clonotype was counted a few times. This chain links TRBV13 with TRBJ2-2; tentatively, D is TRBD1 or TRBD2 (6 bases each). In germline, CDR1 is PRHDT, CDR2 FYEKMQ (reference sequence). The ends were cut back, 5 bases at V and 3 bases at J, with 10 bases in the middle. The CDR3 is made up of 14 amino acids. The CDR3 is CASSKGGYTGELFF. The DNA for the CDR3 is TGTGCCAGCAGCAAGGGGGGCTACACCGGGGAGCTGTTTTTT.

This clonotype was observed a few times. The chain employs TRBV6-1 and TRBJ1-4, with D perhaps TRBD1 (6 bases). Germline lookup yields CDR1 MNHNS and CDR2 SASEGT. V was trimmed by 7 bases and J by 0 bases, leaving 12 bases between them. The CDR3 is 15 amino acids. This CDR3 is CASNDRSATNEKLFF. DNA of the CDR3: TGTGCCAGCAACGACAGGAGTGCAACTAATGAAAAACTGTTTTTT.

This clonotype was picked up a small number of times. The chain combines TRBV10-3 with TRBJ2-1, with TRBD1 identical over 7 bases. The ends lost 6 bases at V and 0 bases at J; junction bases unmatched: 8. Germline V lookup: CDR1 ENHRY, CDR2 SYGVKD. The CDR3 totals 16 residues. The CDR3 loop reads CAIRGDSGSSYNEQFF. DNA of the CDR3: TGTGCCATCAGAGGGGACAGTGGGAGCTCCTACAATGAGCAGTTCTTC.

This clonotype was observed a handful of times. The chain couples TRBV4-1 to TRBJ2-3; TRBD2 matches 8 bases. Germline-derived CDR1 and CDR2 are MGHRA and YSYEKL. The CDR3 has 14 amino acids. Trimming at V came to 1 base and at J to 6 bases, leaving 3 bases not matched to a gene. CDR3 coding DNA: TGCGCCAGCAGCCAAGGTAGCGGGGTGGATACGCAGTATTTT. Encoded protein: CASSQGSGVDTQYF.

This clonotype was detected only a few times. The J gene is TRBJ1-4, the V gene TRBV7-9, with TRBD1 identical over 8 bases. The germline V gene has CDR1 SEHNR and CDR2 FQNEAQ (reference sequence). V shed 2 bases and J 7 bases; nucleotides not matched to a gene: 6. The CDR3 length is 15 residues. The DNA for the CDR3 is TGTGCCAGCAGCTTATTAGCAGGGGGCGGTGAAAAACTGTTTTTT. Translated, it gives CASSLLAGGGEKLFF.

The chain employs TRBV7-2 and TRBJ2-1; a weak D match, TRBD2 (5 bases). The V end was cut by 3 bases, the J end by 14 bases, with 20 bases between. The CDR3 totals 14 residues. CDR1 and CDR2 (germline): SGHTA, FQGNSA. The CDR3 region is CASSFVMRTSAKFF. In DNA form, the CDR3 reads TGTGCCAGCAGCTTCGTAATGAGGACTTCTGCTAAGTTCTTC.

As DNA, the CDR3 is TGTGCCAGCAGTCCCCACAGGGGAGCCTACGAGCAGTACTTC. Translated, it gives CASSPHRGAYEQYF. The chain recombines TRBV12-3 or TRBV12-4 with TRBJ2-7, with 7 nucleotides matching TRBD1. The V gene end was trimmed by 5 bases and the J gene end by 2 bases; junction bases not matched to a gene: 6. This CDR3 spans 14 amino acids.

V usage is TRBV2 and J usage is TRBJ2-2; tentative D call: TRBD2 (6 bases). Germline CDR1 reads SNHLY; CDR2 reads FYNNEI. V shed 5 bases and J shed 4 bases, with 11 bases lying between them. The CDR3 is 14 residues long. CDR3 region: CASSLLASTGELFF. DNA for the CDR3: TGTGCCAGCAGTCTCCTAGCGAGCACCGGGGAGCTGTTTTTT.

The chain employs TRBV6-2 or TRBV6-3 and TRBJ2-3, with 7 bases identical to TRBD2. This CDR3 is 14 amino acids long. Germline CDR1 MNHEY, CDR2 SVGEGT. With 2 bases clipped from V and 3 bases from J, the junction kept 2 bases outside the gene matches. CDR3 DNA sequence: TGTGCCAGCAGTTACCGGGGGGATACAGATACGCAGTATTTT. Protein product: CASSYRGDTDTQYF.

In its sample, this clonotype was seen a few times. CDR3 loop: CASKRDNEQFF. The DNA for the CDR3 is TGCGCCAGCAAAAGAGACAATGAGCAGTTCTTC. The chain couples TRBV5-1 to TRBJ2-1; D gene unclear. V was cut by 6 bases and J by 5 bases, with 6 bases left in between. Germline V gene sequence: CDR1 SGHRS, CDR2 YFSETQ. The CDR3 spans 11 residues. The full variable domain, with the rest looked up from reference TRBV5-1 and TRBJ2-1, is KAGVTQTPRYLIKTRGQQVTLSCSPISGHRSVSWYQQTPGQGLQFLFEYFSETQRNKGNFPGRFSGRQFSNSRSEMNVSTLELGDSALYLCASKRDNEQFFGPGTRLTVL.

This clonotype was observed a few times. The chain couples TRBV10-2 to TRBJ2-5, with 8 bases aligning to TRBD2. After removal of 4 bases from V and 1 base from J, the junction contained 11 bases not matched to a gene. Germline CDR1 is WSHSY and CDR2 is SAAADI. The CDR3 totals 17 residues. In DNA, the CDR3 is TGCGCCAGCAGTGGGTTGGGTAGCGGGGTTCCCCAAGAGACCCAGTACTTC. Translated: CASSGLGSGVPQETQYF.

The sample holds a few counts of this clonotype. CDR3: CASSNSRYEQYF. The CDR3 nucleotides read TGTGCCAGCAGCAACTCTCGCTACGAGCAGTACTTC. This chain uses TRBV2 with TRBJ2-7, with D hard to call. The V and J ends lost 6 bases and 3 bases respectively, with 9 bases between them. The CDR3 is 12 amino acids. The V gene's germline CDR1 is SNHLY and CDR2 FYNNEI.

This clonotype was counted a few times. The CDR3 is CASSFRIQETQYF. The CDR3 bases are TGTGCCAGCAGTTTTCGAATCCAAGAGACCCAGTACTTC. The chain combines TRBV27 with TRBJ2-5; D remains unclear. CDR1 is MNHEY and CDR2 is SMNVEV in the germline V gene (reference sequence). V was trimmed by 3 bases and J by 1 base, leaving 6 bases between them. The CDR3 contains 13 residues.

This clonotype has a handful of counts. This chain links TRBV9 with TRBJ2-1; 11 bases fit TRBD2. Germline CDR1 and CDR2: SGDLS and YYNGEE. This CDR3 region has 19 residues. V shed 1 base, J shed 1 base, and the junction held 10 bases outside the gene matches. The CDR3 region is CASSVTLLAGDGSYNEQFF. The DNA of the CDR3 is TGTGCCAGCAGCGTAACTTTACTAGCGGGGGACGGATCCTACAATGAGCAGTTCTTC.